These 4 T cell receptor beta chains share one sample of origin, sequenced in a study of identical twins. A single record per CDR3 protein comes from TCRdb applying MiXCR to the 5' RACE reads. The top ten clones hold around 1.8% of a sample with hundreds of thousands of distinct CDR3 sequences, 7.5% of them seen once. The data were also submitted as part of a second study, on yellow fever vaccine responses in identical twins.

Sequenced material: memory (CD45RO+) T cells sorted from blood. Receptors originate from a woman between 18 and 30 years old in good health.

This chain connects TRBV30 to TRBJ2-1, with TRBD2 identical over 9 bases. This CDR3 is 15 amino acids long. The germline gives CDR1 GTSNPN, CDR2 SVGIG (reference sequence). V was clipped by 3 bases and J by 7 bases; unmatched bases: 10. CDR3 coding DNA: TGTGCCTGGAGGTTCCTAGCGGGATTTCGTAATGAGCAGTTCTTC. As protein: CAWRFLAGFRNEQFF.

This clonotype has ten or more counts. V usage is TRBV5-1 and J usage is TRBJ2-1, with a weak D call TRBD1 (7 bases). CDR1 and CDR2 (germline): SGHRS, YFSETQ. Trimming removed 4 bases from V and 0 bases from J, with 11 bases in between. The CDR3 is 15 residues long. CDR3 bases: TGCGCCAGCAGCGCGGGACAGAGCTCCTACAATGAGCAGTTCTTC. Translated: CASSAGQSSYNEQFF.

This clonotype was detected ten times or more. This chain links TRBV5-1 with TRBJ1-1; 8 bases map to TRBD1. Trimming at V came to 0 bases and at J to 3 bases, leaving 4 bases not matched to a gene. The CDR3 covers 15 residues. Germline V CDR1 and CDR2: SGHRS, YFSETQ. Here the CDR3 reads CASSLGYRGDTEAFF. For the CDR3, the DNA is TGCGCCAGCAGCTTGGGCTACAGGGGGGACACTGAAGCTTTCTTT.

This clonotype was recorded at least ten times. V gene TRBV20-1 combines with J gene TRBJ2-6, with TRBD1 matching 7 bases. The ends lost 8 bases at V and 0 bases at J; junction bases unmatched: 7. Germline loops: CDR1 DFQATT, CDR2 SNEGSKA (reference sequence). This CDR3 region has 15 residues. The CDR3: CSRDRAASGANVLTF. For the CDR3, the DNA is TGCAGTAGGGACAGAGCCGCCTCTGGGGCCAACGTCCTGACTTTC.